A selection of T cell receptor beta chains follows, all from one sample in a study of blood T cell repertoires in COVID-19. Profiled with immunoSEQ multiplex PCR; TCRdb holds only in-frame clones, not every one. The sample records 250,000 to 350,000 clones, 75% to 90% being singletons. Specimen: peripheral blood. The receptors were gathered from a woman younger than 45 with active or convalescent COVID-19. CDR3s include the opening cysteine and the closing phenylalanine or tryptophan. A D gene is named only where the DNA matches it firmly. Rows give clone size only sometimes, using once, few, many, or a class for an expanded clone.

once,.,TRBJ2-1,TRBV5-1,CASSLGFGTAEGNEQFF,TGCGCCAGCAGCTTGGGGTTCGGGACTGCCGAGGGGAATGAGCAGTTCTTC
.,.,TRBJ2-7,TRBV7-8,CASSSETPSVGQYF,TGTGCCAGCAGCTCGGAGACCCCGTCGGTGGGGCAGTACTTC
.,TRBD1,TRBJ1-1,TRBV5-1,CASSLGDSEWWTEAFF,TGCGCCAGCAGCTTGGGGGACAGCGAATGGTGGACTGAAGCTTTCTTT
few,TRBD2,TRBJ2-7,TRBV7-2,CASSELAGGYEQYF,TGTGCCAGCAGCGAACTAGCGGGGGGGTACGAGCAGTACTTC
.,.,TRBJ2-3,TRBV19,CASSTVTDTQYF,TGTGCCAGTAGTACCGTCACAGATACGCAGTATTTT
once,.,TRBJ1-4,TRBV28,CASSSLGRDNEKLFF,TGTGCCAGCAGTTCGCTGGGCCGGGATAATGAAAAACTGTTTTTT
.,TRBD1,TRBJ2-7,TRBV27,CASSLRTGREQYF,TGTGCCAGCAGTCTCCGGACAGGGCGCGAGCAGTACTTC
.,.,TRBJ1-6,TRBV15,CATSRESGNSPLHF,TGTGCCACCAGCAGAGAGAGTGGTAATTCACCCCTCCACTTT
.,.,TRBJ1-6,TRBV6-5,CASSYGRVSHNSPLHF,TGTGCCAGCAGTTACGGCAGGGTCTCGCATAATTCACCCCTCCACTTT
.,.,TRBJ1-5,TRBV3-1/TRBV3-2,CASSQGLRVLGNQPQHF,TGTGCCAGCAGTCAAGGACTAAGGGTCTTAGGCAATCAGCCCCAGCATTTT
once,TRBD1,TRBJ1-2,TRBV20-1,CSASPGTGAGLGYTF,TGCAGTGCTAGTCCCGGGACAGGGGCCGGGCTCGGCTACACCTTC
.,.,TRBJ1-5,TRBV3-1/TRBV3-2,CASSQDHPREATWGNQPQHF,TGTGCCAGCAGCCAAGACCACCCGCGGGAGGCGACTTGGGGCAATCAGCCCCAGCATTTT
.,.,TRBJ1-3,TRBV19,CASSIRGGPFSGNTIYF,TGTGCCAGTAGTATACGGGGGGGCCCCTTCTCTGGAAACACCATATATTTT
few,TRBD2,TRBJ2-7,TRBV5-1,CASSLISGGQQYEQYF,TGCGCCAGCAGCTTAATTAGCGGGGGCCAACAATACGAGCAGTACTTC
.,.,TRBJ2-1,TRBV19,CASSTTTSFDNEQFF,TGTGCCAGTAGTACCACCACTAGCTTCGACAATGAGCAGTTCTTC
.,TRBD2,TRBJ2-3,TRBV5-8,CASSWGLAGEADTQYF,TGTGCCAGCAGCTGGGGACTAGCGGGGGAGGCAGATACGCAGTATTTT
few,.,TRBJ1-1,TRBV7-9,CASSLRRYTEAFF,TGTGCCAGCAGCTTGAGGCGATACACTGAAGCTTTCTTT
.,TRBD1,TRBJ1-3,TRBV6-5,CASSSTGGSGNTIYF,TGTGCCAGCAGTTCGACAGGGGGATCGGGAAACACCATATATTTT
.,.,TRBJ1-1,TRBV6-1,CASSEGAGINTEAFF,TGTGCCAGCAGTGAAGGAGCGGGTATAAACACTGAAGCTTTCTTT
few,TRBD1,TRBJ1-5,TRBV19,CASTRTGSNQPQHF,TGTGCCAGTACCCGGACAGGTAGCAATCAGCCCCAGCATTTT
.,TRBD1,TRBJ1-4,TRBV3-1/TRBV3-2,CASSQTGWGEKLFF,TGTGCCAGCAGCCAGACAGGGTGGGGTGAAAAACTGTTTTTT
.,TRBD1,TRBJ1-2,TRBV5-1,CASSITGADGYTF,TGCGCCAGCAGCATTACAGGGGCGGATGGCTACACCTTC
.,.,TRBJ1-4,TRBV6-5,CATKTGEKLFF,TGTGCCACCAAGACGGGTGAAAAACTGTTTTTT
.,TRBD1,TRBJ1-1,TRBV6-5,CASSLRTGLNTEAFF,TGTGCCAGCAGTTTGCGGACAGGGCTCAACACTGAAGCTTTCTTT
.,.,TRBJ1-5,TRBV18,CASSPPGGGDQPQHF,TGTGCCAGCTCACCACCAGGGGGTGGGGATCAGCCCCAGCATTTT
.,TRBD1,TRBJ2-7,TRBV19,CASSKQGNAASYEQYF,TGTGCCAGTAGTAAACAGGGGAACGCTGCCTCCTACGAGCAGTACTTC
.,TRBD2,TRBJ2-2,TRBV29-1,CSVELPGGPNGELFF,TGCAGCGTTGAGCTACCGGGGGGGCCGAACGGGGAGCTGTTTTTT
.,.,TRBJ2-7,TRBV11-2,CASRHAAISSYEQYF,TGTGCCAGCAGACATGCCGCCATAAGCTCCTACGAGCAGTACTTC
.,.,TRBJ1-3,TRBV9,CASSDVGGSGNTIYF,TGTGCCAGCAGCGACGTGGGGGGCTCTGGAAACACCATATATTTT
.,.,TRBJ2-7,TRBV6-5,CASSQGPFYEQYF,TGTGCCAGCAGCCAGGGGCCATTCTACGAGCAGTACTTC
.,TRBD2,TRBJ2-7,TRBV3-1/TRBV3-2,CASSWGLVDEQYF,TGTGCCAGCAGTTGGGGACTAGTCGACGAGCAGTACTTC
once,.,TRBJ1-2,TRBV6-1,CASSEVSLNF,TGTGCCAGCAGTGAAGTAAGCCTCAACTTC
.,TRBD1,TRBJ1-2,TRBV6-2/TRBV6-3,CASSPEIRQGSNYGYTF,TGTGCCAGCAGCCCTGAGATTAGACAGGGTAGTAACTATGGCTACACCTTC
.,.,TRBJ1-2,TRBV5-1,CASREDAQPYGYTF,TGCGCCAGCCGCGAAGACGCACAGCCCTATGGCTACACCTTC
.,TRBD1,TRBJ1-1,TRBV6-2/TRBV6-3,CASSSRQGSSRGNTEAFF,TGTGCCAGCAGTTCCCGACAGGGAAGTAGTCGGGGTAATACTGAAGCTTTCTTT
.,.,TRBJ2-7,TRBV28,CASSLGTLGVKGYEQYF,TGTGCCAGCAGTTTGGGGACACTGGGAGTGAAGGGGTACGAGCAGTACTTC
once,.,TRBJ1-3,TRBV28,CASSLRGSGNTIYF,TGTGCCAGCAGTCTCAGGGGTAGTGGAAACACCATATATTTT
.,.,TRBJ1-1,TRBV5-1,CASSLAPGETEAFF,TGCGCCAGCAGCTTGGCCCCCGGGGAGACTGAAGCTTTCTTT
.,.,TRBJ1-1,TRBV5-6,CASSLPGGNTEAFF,TGTGCCAGCAGCCTTCCCGGGGGGAACACTGAAGCTTTCTTT
.,.,TRBJ1-2,TRBV7-3,CASSSPGSRAKTF,TGTGCCAGCAGCTCTCCAGGGTCCCGGGCTAAGACCTTC
once,.,TRBJ2-5,TRBV11-2,CASSSLGETQYF,TGTGCCAGCAGCTCTCTAGGAGAGACCCAGTACTTC
.,.,TRBJ1-2,TRBV9,CASSPLRAGYGYTF,TGTGCCAGCAGCCCCCTGAGGGCGGGATATGGCTACACCTTC
few,.,TRBJ2-7,TRBV7-2,CASRKDSYEQYF,TGTGCCAGCAGAAAGGACAGCTACGAGCAGTACTTC
.,.,TRBJ1-3,TRBV6-2/TRBV6-3,CASSRFGDFSSGNTIYF,TGTGCCAGCAGTAGATTCGGGGACTTCAGCTCTGGAAACACCATATATTTT
once,.,TRBJ2-2,TRBV9,CASSTGSGELFF,TGTGCCAGCAGTACAGGGTCCGGGGAGCTGTTTTTT
once,TRBD1,TRBJ1-6,TRBV2,CASSLTGGSPLHF,TGTGCCAGCAGTTTGACAGGGGGGTCACCCCTCCACTTT
.,.,TRBJ2-1,TRBV28,CASSSRNEQFF,TGTGCCAGCAGTAGCCGGAATGAGCAGTTCTTC
.,.,TRBJ1-2,TRBV7-2,CASSHRGREYGYTF,TGTGCCAGCAGCCATCGCGGCAGGGAATATGGCTACACCTTC